This is a list of T cell receptor beta chains from one sample in a study of blood T cell repertoires in COVID-19. Sequencing was performed with immunoSEQ multiplex PCR; in TCRdb, only in-frame clones are kept and a portion is missing. The profile covers roughly 99,000 clones, with around nine tenths appearing a single time and approximately 2% taken by the ten largest. Sample: peripheral blood. The source is a man aged 50-59 years with COVID-19, enrolled during active disease. Each CDR3 is given with its conserved first and last residue. The D gene is left open where the match is weak. The size field is filled for only some rows; it gives once, few, many or a size class.

V	J	D	size	CDR3	DNA
TRBV19	TRBJ2-3	TRBD1	NA	CASYDRGSTDTQYF	TGTGCCAGTTACGACAGGGGAAGCACAGATACGCAGTATTTT
TRBV18	TRBJ2-3	TRBD2	NA	CASSPRLAGGQDTQYF	TGTGCCAGCTCACCACGCCTAGCGGGGGGTCAAGATACGCAGTATTTT
TRBV5-1	TRBJ2-2	NA	NA	CASEPGQNTGELFF	TGCGCCAGCGAACCGGGACAAAACACCGGGGAGCTGTTTTTT
TRBV4-1	TRBJ1-5	NA	NA	CASSQEISRGNQPQHF	TGCGCCAGCAGCCAAGAGATCTCACGGGGAAATCAGCCCCAGCATTTT
TRBV5-1	TRBJ1-5	NA	NA	CASSLEGRRWHF	TGCGCCAGCAGCCTCGAAGGAAGGAGGTGGCATTTT
TRBV9	TRBJ2-1	NA	NA	CASSVDLVNEQFF	TGTGCCAGCAGCGTTGATTTAGTTAATGAGCAGTTCTTC
TRBV4-2	TRBJ1-2	NA	NA	CASSQDILTGEYGYTF	TGTGCCAGCAGCCAAGATATCTTGACAGGTGAATATGGCTACACCTTC
TRBV5-4	TRBJ2-1	TRBD2	NA	CASSVSGTRSNEQFF	TGTGCCAGCAGCGTTTCCGGGACTAGATCCAATGAGCAGTTCTTC
TRBV18	TRBJ2-7	TRBD1	NA	CASSYMRTGSEQYF	TGTGCCAGCTCATATATGCGGACAGGGAGCGAGCAGTACTTC
TRBV30	TRBJ2-5	NA	NA	CAWSPQIQGTQYF	TGTGCCTGGAGCCCACAGATCCAAGGGACCCAGTACTTC
TRBV28	TRBJ2-7	TRBD2	NA	CASSRSGGSSYEQYF	TGTGCCAGCAGTCGTTCGGGGGGTAGCTCCTACGAGCAGTACTTC
TRBV3-1/TRBV3-2	TRBJ2-7	TRBD1	NA	CASSTLGQGVDEQYF	TGTGCCAGCAGCACCCTGGGACAGGGAGTCGACGAGCAGTACTTC
TRBV11-3	TRBJ1-1	NA	once	CASSLNRDTEAFF	TGTGCCAGCAGCTTAAATCGCGACACTGAAGCTTTCTTT
TRBV20-1	TRBJ2-7	NA	NA	CSAPWGDEQYF	TGCAGTGCTCCCTGGGGGGACGAGCAGTACTTC
TRBV7-6	TRBJ2-5	NA	NA	CASSLALETQETQYF	TGTGCCAGCAGCTTAGCGTTGGAGACTCAAGAGACCCAGTACTTC
TRBV21-1	TRBJ2-5	NA	NA	CASMRGLEYF	TGTGCCAGCATGAGGGGGCTGGAGTACTTC
TRBV28	TRBJ1-6	NA	NA	CASSGVGAMNNSPLHF	TGTGCCAGCAGTGGGGTGGGGGCTATGAATAATTCACCCCTCCACTTT
TRBV11-1	TRBJ1-5	NA	NA	CASSLRGNQPQHF	TGTGCCAGCAGCTTACGGGGGAATCAGCCCCAGCATTTT
TRBV27	TRBJ2-1	NA	NA	CASSLSGENEQFF	TGTGCCAGCAGTTTGTCAGGGGAGAATGAGCAGTTCTTC
TRBV24-1	TRBJ2-3	TRBD1	NA	CATSDPGTGGIDTQYF	TGTGCCACCAGTGATCCCGGGACAGGGGGGATAGATACGCAGTATTTT
TRBV6-5	TRBJ1-1	TRBD1	NA	CASSRQGWGYTEAFF	TGTGCCAGCAGTCGACAGGGGTGGGGGTACACTGAAGCTTTCTTT
TRBV18	TRBJ1-5	NA	NA	CASSPTEALGNQPQHF	TGTGCCAGCTCACCTACGGAGGCTTTGGGCAATCAGCCCCAGCATTTT
TRBV4-2	TRBJ1-4	NA	NA	CASSQDLVGAASYEKLFF	TGTGCCAGCAGCCAAGATTTGGTTGGGGCAGCTTCTTATGAAAAACTGTTTTTT
TRBV28	TRBJ2-1	TRBD2	few	CASSLSGTRDNEQFF	TGTGCCAGCAGTTTATCCGGGACTAGAGACAATGAGCAGTTCTTC
TRBV29-1	TRBJ2-7	NA	NA	CSVAHGVSYEQYF	TGCAGCGTAGCCCACGGGGTGTCCTACGAGCAGTACTTC